This is a list of T cell receptor beta chains from one sample in a study of blood T cell repertoires in COVID-19. The method was immunoSEQ multiplex PCR; TCRdb's version includes in-frame clones alone and lacks a portion of them. The sample consists of approximately 140,000 clones, approximately 81% of them appearing once. Sequenced sample: peripheral blood. The receptor set was obtained from a man aged 55 to 70 with acute or convalescent COVID-19. The CDR3 runs from the conserved cysteine through the conserved F or W. Fields, in order: D gene, J gene, V gene, clone size, CDR3 DNA, CDR3 protein. The D gene is left open where the match is weak. Clone size appears in some rows only: once, few, many, or a class for an expanded clone.

d_call: TRBD2
j_call: TRBJ2-7
v_call: TRBV7-3
clone_size: few
cdr3_nt: TGTGCCAGCAGCTTAGCGGGAGGAGACGAGCAGTACTTC
cdr3_aa: CASSLAGGDEQYF

d_call: -
j_call: TRBJ1-4
v_call: TRBV27
clone_size: -
cdr3_nt: TGTGCCAGCGGCCCCTCGGAGACCCATAATGAAAAACTGTTTTTT
cdr3_aa: CASGPSETHNEKLFF

d_call: TRBD1
j_call: TRBJ2-5
v_call: TRBV7-9
clone_size: -
cdr3_nt: TGTGCCAGCAGTCGGACAGGGGTGGAGACCCAGTACTTC
cdr3_aa: CASSRTGVETQYF

d_call: TRBD2
j_call: TRBJ2-1
v_call: TRBV28
clone_size: -
cdr3_nt: TGTGCCAGCAGGACTAGCGGAACCTACAATGAGCAGTTCTTC
cdr3_aa: CASRTSGTYNEQFF

d_call: -
j_call: TRBJ2-3
v_call: TRBV7-2
clone_size: -
cdr3_nt: TGTGCCAGCAGCAACCCCTCTAGCTCTTATACGCAGTATTTT
cdr3_aa: CASSNPSSSYTQYF

d_call: TRBD2
j_call: TRBJ2-3
v_call: TRBV7-2
clone_size: -
cdr3_nt: TGTGCCAGCAGATCCGTTGCAGCGGGGGATACGCAGTATTTT
cdr3_aa: CASRSVAAGDTQYF

d_call: TRBD2
j_call: TRBJ2-3
v_call: TRBV5-1
clone_size: -
cdr3_nt: TGCGCCAGCAGCCCATTCTTTGGTAGCGGGGCCTCAGATACGCAGTATTTT
cdr3_aa: CASSPFFGSGASDTQYF

d_call: -
j_call: TRBJ1-3
v_call: TRBV3-1/TRBV3-2
clone_size: -
cdr3_nt: TGTGCCAGCAGCCAAGCGTACCCCTCGAATATTGGCGGCGAAAACACCATATATTTT
cdr3_aa: CASSQAYPSNIGGENTIYF

d_call: TRBD2
j_call: TRBJ2-3
v_call: TRBV19
clone_size: once
cdr3_nt: TGTGCCAGTAGTCTTCTAGCGGGAGGGAGCACAGATACGCAGTATTTT
cdr3_aa: CASSLLAGGSTDTQYF

d_call: -
j_call: TRBJ2-7
v_call: TRBV4-2
clone_size: once
cdr3_nt: TGTGCCAGCAGCCAAGATCCTCAGGATACCATCTACGAGCAGTACTTC
cdr3_aa: CASSQDPQDTIYEQYF

d_call: -
j_call: TRBJ1-4
v_call: TRBV5-1
clone_size: once
cdr3_nt: TGCGCCAGCTCGACCCGGGGTGGCTCTGAAAAACTGTTTTTT
cdr3_aa: CASSTRGGSEKLFF

d_call: -
j_call: TRBJ1-5
v_call: TRBV27
clone_size: -
cdr3_nt: TGTGCCAGCAGTTTATCTCCTCCCCTCAGCGGCCAGCCCCAGCATTTT
cdr3_aa: CASSLSPPLSGQPQHF

d_call: TRBD1
j_call: TRBJ2-7
v_call: TRBV29-1
clone_size: -
cdr3_nt: TGCAGCGCAGGAAGCCGGGACAGAATCTACGAGCAGTACTTC
cdr3_aa: CSAGSRDRIYEQYF

d_call: -
j_call: TRBJ1-2
v_call: TRBV7-9
clone_size: many
cdr3_nt: TGTGCCAGCAGTACCGGCTATGGCTACACCTTC
cdr3_aa: CASSTGYGYTF

d_call: TRBD1
j_call: TRBJ1-2
v_call: TRBV18
clone_size: -
cdr3_nt: TGTGCCAGCTCACTCTCTGTAACAGGGGACCTGGGCTACACCTTC
cdr3_aa: CASSLSVTGDLGYTF

d_call: -
j_call: TRBJ1-4
v_call: TRBV10-2
clone_size: -
cdr3_nt: TGCGCCAGCCGCCATCGGGGGAGTGCCGGTGAAAAACTGTTTTTT
cdr3_aa: CASRHRGSAGEKLFF

d_call: -
j_call: TRBJ2-1
v_call: TRBV24-1
clone_size: -
cdr3_nt: TGTGCCACCAGTGATCGACAGCCATCCACCTTATACAATGAGCAGTTCTTC
cdr3_aa: CATSDRQPSTLYNEQFF

d_call: -
j_call: TRBJ1-5
v_call: TRBV28
clone_size: -
cdr3_nt: TGTGCCAGCAGTTTAATCTCAGGGGTTGGCAATCAGCCCCAGCATTTT
cdr3_aa: CASSLISGVGNQPQHF

d_call: -
j_call: TRBJ1-2
v_call: TRBV30
clone_size: -
cdr3_nt: TGTGCCTTTGGACAATATGGCTACACCTTC
cdr3_aa: CAFGQYGYTF

d_call: -
j_call: TRBJ2-2
v_call: TRBV7-9
clone_size: once
cdr3_nt: TGTGCCAGCAGCCCCCGAGTGGGGGGGCCGGGGTCCGGGGAGCTGTTTTTT
cdr3_aa: CASSPRVGGPGSGELFF

d_call: -
j_call: TRBJ2-7
v_call: TRBV21-1
clone_size: -
cdr3_nt: TGTGCCAGCAGCAAAGATGGACAGGGGGCCTACGAGCAGTACTTC
cdr3_aa: CASSKDGQGAYEQYF

d_call: -
j_call: TRBJ2-7
v_call: TRBV19
clone_size: once
cdr3_nt: TGTGCCAGTAGTATGTACATCTCCTACGAGCAGTACTTC
cdr3_aa: CASSMYISYEQYF

d_call: TRBD1
j_call: TRBJ2-1
v_call: TRBV7-9
clone_size: -
cdr3_nt: TGTGCCAGCAGCTCAACAGGGGCTAAAAGAACTTACAATGAGCAGTTCTTC
cdr3_aa: CASSSTGAKRTYNEQFF

d_call: TRBD1
j_call: TRBJ1-2
v_call: TRBV12-3/TRBV12-4
clone_size: -
cdr3_nt: TGTGCCAGCAGTTGGACAGGGAGGCATGGCTACACCTTC
cdr3_aa: CASSWTGRHGYTF

d_call: -
j_call: TRBJ1-4
v_call: TRBV27
clone_size: once
cdr3_nt: TGTGCCAGCAGTTTCACCCCCAGTACAACTAATGAAAAACTGTTTTTT
cdr3_aa: CASSFTPSTTNEKLFF

d_call: TRBD2
j_call: TRBJ2-3
v_call: TRBV2
clone_size: -
cdr3_nt: TGTGCCAGCATTCTAGGACTAGCGGGAGATACGCAGTATTTT
cdr3_aa: CASILGLAGDTQYF

d_call: -
j_call: TRBJ2-1
v_call: TRBV7-3
clone_size: few
cdr3_nt: TGTGCCAGCAGCTTAACTAGCAGTGAGCAGTTCTTC
cdr3_aa: CASSLTSSEQFF

d_call: -
j_call: TRBJ2-7
v_call: TRBV11-2
clone_size: few
cdr3_nt: TGTGCCAGCAGCTTAGATGACAGCTACTACGAGCAGTACTTC
cdr3_aa: CASSLDDSYYEQYF

d_call: -
j_call: TRBJ1-2
v_call: TRBV4-1
clone_size: once
cdr3_nt: TGCGCCAGCAGCCAAGATCGCAGGACTAACTATGGCTACACCTTC
cdr3_aa: CASSQDRRTNYGYTF

d_call: -
j_call: TRBJ2-2
v_call: TRBV9
clone_size: -
cdr3_nt: TGTGCCAGCAGCGTAGCGGGCGGGATCTCCCGGGAGCTGTTTTTT
cdr3_aa: CASSVAGGISRELFF

d_call: -
j_call: TRBJ2-7
v_call: TRBV5-1
clone_size: -
cdr3_nt: TGCGCCAGCAGCTTAAGGGGCAGGGGTTACGAGCAGTACTTC
cdr3_aa: CASSLRGRGYEQYF

d_call: -
j_call: TRBJ2-5
v_call: TRBV29-1
clone_size: -
cdr3_nt: TGCAGCGTTGAATATTCGGAGACCCAGTACTTC
cdr3_aa: CSVEYSETQYF

d_call: -
j_call: TRBJ1-6
v_call: TRBV6-5
clone_size: -
cdr3_nt: TGTGCCAGCAGTTACCGCAGGGTGTATTCACCCCTCCACTTT
cdr3_aa: CASSYRRVYSPLHF

d_call: TRBD1
j_call: TRBJ1-4
v_call: TRBV10-2
clone_size: once
cdr3_nt: TGCGCCAGCAGAACACAGGGGGCGATTAAGGAAAAACTGTTTTTT
cdr3_aa: CASRTQGAIKEKLFF

d_call: -
j_call: TRBJ1-2
v_call: TRBV29-1
clone_size: -
cdr3_nt: TGCAGCGTTGTGGGGGGTCCCTATGGCTACACCTTC
cdr3_aa: CSVVGGPYGYTF

d_call: TRBD1
j_call: TRBJ1-6
v_call: TRBV10-3
clone_size: -
cdr3_nt: TGTGCCATCAGTGAGGGACAGGACAATTCACCCCTCCACTTT
cdr3_aa: CAISEGQDNSPLHF

d_call: TRBD1
j_call: TRBJ2-5
v_call: TRBV24-1
clone_size: -
cdr3_nt: TGTGCCACCAGTGAAGTGGGACAGGGGTCGGAGACCCAGTACTTC
cdr3_aa: CATSEVGQGSETQYF

d_call: TRBD1
j_call: TRBJ1-2
v_call: TRBV3-1/TRBV3-2
clone_size: -
cdr3_nt: TGTGCCAGCAGCCAACCGGGACAGGGACGAGGCTACACCTTC
cdr3_aa: CASSQPGQGRGYTF